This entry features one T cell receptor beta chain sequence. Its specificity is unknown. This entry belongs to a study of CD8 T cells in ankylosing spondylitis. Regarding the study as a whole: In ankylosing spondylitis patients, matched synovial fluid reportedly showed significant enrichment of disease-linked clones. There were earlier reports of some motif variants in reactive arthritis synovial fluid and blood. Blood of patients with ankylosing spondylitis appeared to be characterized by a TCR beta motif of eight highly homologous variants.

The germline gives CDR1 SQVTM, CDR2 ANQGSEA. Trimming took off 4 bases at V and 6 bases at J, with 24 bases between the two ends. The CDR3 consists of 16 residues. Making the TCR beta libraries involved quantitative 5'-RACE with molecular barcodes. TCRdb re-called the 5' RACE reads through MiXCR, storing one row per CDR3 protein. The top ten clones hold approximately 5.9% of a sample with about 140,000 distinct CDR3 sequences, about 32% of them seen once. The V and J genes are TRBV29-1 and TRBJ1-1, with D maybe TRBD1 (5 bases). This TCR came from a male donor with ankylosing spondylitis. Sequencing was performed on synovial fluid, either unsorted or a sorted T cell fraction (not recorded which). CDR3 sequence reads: CSVGVATDFSVSEAFF. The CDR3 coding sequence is TGCAGCGTTGGGGTGGCGACAGACTTTAGTGTGTCTGAAGCTTTCTTT.